This is a list of T cell receptor beta chains from one sample in a study of cytomegalovirus exposure and HLA in healthy donors. Assay used: immunoSEQ multiplex PCR; TCRdb lists only in-frame clones, some missing. Of some 200,000 clones listed, roughly four fifths are singletons. Material for sequencing was PBMCs. These receptors all stem from a woman aged 50 to 60 in good health and CMV-seropositive. CDR3s include the opening cysteine and the closing phenylalanine or tryptophan. Each record gives: V gene, clone size, J gene, D gene, CDR3 DNA, CDR3 protein. A D gene is named only where the DNA matches it firmly. The size field is filled for only some rows; it gives once, few, many or a size class.

v_gene: TRBV28
abundance: -
j_gene: TRBJ1-6
d_gene: TRBD1
CDR3nt: TGTGCCAGCAGTGTGGACAGGGGGAATTCACCCCTCCACTTT
CDR3aa: CASSVDRGNSPLHF

v_gene: TRBV6-1
abundance: once
j_gene: TRBJ1-1
d_gene: -
CDR3nt: TGTGCCAGCAGTGTATTTTCGAACACTGAAGCTTTCTTT
CDR3aa: CASSVFSNTEAFF

v_gene: TRBV19
abundance: -
j_gene: TRBJ2-2
d_gene: TRBD2
CDR3nt: TGTGCCAGTAGTACGGGACTAGCGGGGGAAGGCACCAGGGAGCTGTTTTTT
CDR3aa: CASSTGLAGEGTRELFF

v_gene: TRBV6-5
abundance: -
j_gene: TRBJ2-3
d_gene: -
CDR3nt: TGTGCCAGCAGTTACGAGTCTGCCACAGATACGCAGTATTTT
CDR3aa: CASSYESATDTQYF

v_gene: TRBV7-9
abundance: -
j_gene: TRBJ1-2
d_gene: -
CDR3nt: TGTTCCAGCAGCTTAGGCGGGACGCCTTTGTCGGGTGGCTACACCTTC
CDR3aa: CSSSLGGTPLSGGYTF

v_gene: TRBV27
abundance: -
j_gene: TRBJ1-5
d_gene: -
CDR3nt: TGTGCCAGCAGTTTAGAGAGCAATCAGCCCCAGCATTTT
CDR3aa: CASSLESNQPQHF

v_gene: TRBV5-1
abundance: -
j_gene: TRBJ2-3
d_gene: -
CDR3nt: TGCGCCAGCAGCTTGGTAGTGGAGATAACAGATACGCAGTATTTT
CDR3aa: CASSLVVEITDTQYF

v_gene: TRBV5-6
abundance: -
j_gene: TRBJ1-4
d_gene: TRBD1
CDR3nt: TGTGCCAGCAGCCGCCAGGGGGGATCTAATGAAAAACTGTTTTTT
CDR3aa: CASSRQGGSNEKLFF

v_gene: TRBV6-5
abundance: -
j_gene: TRBJ1-1
d_gene: -
CDR3nt: TGTGCCAGCAGTCTTGACCAGGGGCCGGACACTGAAGCTTTCTTT
CDR3aa: CASSLDQGPDTEAFF

v_gene: TRBV7-9
abundance: -
j_gene: TRBJ1-3
d_gene: -
CDR3nt: TGTTCCAGCAGCTCCGGACTAAGGGGCGGAAACACCATATATTTT
CDR3aa: CSSSSGLRGGNTIYF

v_gene: TRBV7-2
abundance: -
j_gene: TRBJ2-1
d_gene: -
CDR3nt: TGTGCCAGCAGCTTAGGGGGCGGGGTCCCCGCGTATGAGCAGTTCTTC
CDR3aa: CASSLGGGVPAYEQFF

v_gene: TRBV19
abundance: -
j_gene: TRBJ2-7
d_gene: TRBD1
CDR3nt: TGTGCCAGTAGTATAGGGCAGGGGGACTACGAGCAGTACTTC
CDR3aa: CASSIGQGDYEQYF

v_gene: TRBV7-9
abundance: -
j_gene: TRBJ2-7
d_gene: TRBD2
CDR3nt: TGTTCCAGCAGCTTACTCCTAGCGGGGGCTTCAACCTACGAGCAGTACTTC
CDR3aa: CSSSLLLAGASTYEQYF

v_gene: TRBV5-4
abundance: -
j_gene: TRBJ1-1
d_gene: -
CDR3nt: TGTGCCAGCAGCAGGGGTCTACAGGGCGACACTGAAGCTTTCTTT
CDR3aa: CASSRGLQGDTEAFF

v_gene: TRBV5-1
abundance: -
j_gene: TRBJ2-5
d_gene: TRBD2
CDR3nt: TGCGCCAGCAGCTCGACTAGCGGGAAACAAGAGACCCAGTACTTC
CDR3aa: CASSSTSGKQETQYF

v_gene: TRBV19
abundance: -
j_gene: TRBJ1-4
d_gene: TRBD1
CDR3nt: TGTGCCAGTAGTAGGGGACAGACTGCAACTAATGAAAAACTGTTTTTT
CDR3aa: CASSRGQTATNEKLFF

v_gene: TRBV28
abundance: few
j_gene: TRBJ2-3
d_gene: TRBD1
CDR3nt: TGTGCCAGCAGTTTATCCGACAGGGGGACAGATACGCAGTATTTT
CDR3aa: CASSLSDRGTDTQYF

v_gene: TRBV7-8
abundance: once
j_gene: TRBJ2-7
d_gene: TRBD2
CDR3nt: TGTGCCAGCAGCTTAACTAGCGGGGTGTACGAGCAGTACTTC
CDR3aa: CASSLTSGVYEQYF

v_gene: TRBV5-1
abundance: -
j_gene: TRBJ2-5
d_gene: -
CDR3nt: TGCGCCAGCAGCTTAGGGGTCACCCAAGAGACCCAGTACTTC
CDR3aa: CASSLGVTQETQYF

v_gene: TRBV10-3
abundance: -
j_gene: TRBJ2-2
d_gene: TRBD2
CDR3nt: TGTGCCATCACCTCTGGACTAGCGGGACCCACCGGGGAGCTGTTTTTT
CDR3aa: CAITSGLAGPTGELFF

v_gene: TRBV7-9
abundance: few
j_gene: TRBJ2-1
d_gene: -
CDR3nt: TGTGCCAGCAGCTTAGATCCCGTGAATGAGCAGTTCTTC
CDR3aa: CASSLDPVNEQFF

v_gene: TRBV4-2
abundance: -
j_gene: TRBJ2-5
d_gene: -
CDR3nt: TGTGCCAGCAGCCAAGACGGTTGGGAGACCCAGTACTTC
CDR3aa: CASSQDGWETQYF

v_gene: TRBV7-6
abundance: -
j_gene: TRBJ2-7
d_gene: TRBD2
CDR3nt: TGTGCCAGCAGCCCCGGGACTAGGGGGTACGAGCAGTACTTC
CDR3aa: CASSPGTRGYEQYF

v_gene: TRBV6-1
abundance: -
j_gene: TRBJ1-6
d_gene: TRBD1
CDR3nt: TGTGCCAGCAGGGGGACAGTCTATCTCCACTTT
CDR3aa: CASRGTVYLHF

v_gene: TRBV27
abundance: few
j_gene: TRBJ2-1
d_gene: TRBD2
CDR3nt: TGTGCCAGCTCCAGGGGACTAGCGGGAGGTATCGTAGAGAATGAGCAGTTCTTC
CDR3aa: CASSRGLAGGIVENEQFF

v_gene: TRBV5-4
abundance: -
j_gene: TRBJ1-4
d_gene: -
CDR3nt: TGTGCCAGCACGCGGGGTTCAAATGAAAAACTGTTTTTT
CDR3aa: CASTRGSNEKLFF

v_gene: TRBV6-1
abundance: -
j_gene: TRBJ1-6
d_gene: -
CDR3nt: TGTGCCAGCAGTGAAGCCAAAGGACAAGTTCTCCCGCCACCCCTCCACTTT
CDR3aa: CASSEAKGQVLPPPLHF

v_gene: TRBV9
abundance: -
j_gene: TRBJ2-7
d_gene: TRBD1
CDR3nt: TGTGCCAGCAGCGTAGATGGGACAGGGCTCTACGAGCAGTACTTC
CDR3aa: CASSVDGTGLYEQYF

v_gene: TRBV11-2
abundance: -
j_gene: TRBJ2-7
d_gene: TRBD1
CDR3nt: TGTGCCAGCAACCAGAACAGGGGAAACGAGCAGTACTTC
CDR3aa: CASNQNRGNEQYF

v_gene: TRBV6-6
abundance: -
j_gene: TRBJ1-5
d_gene: TRBD1
CDR3nt: TGTGCCAGCAGTGTCCAACAGGGGGCAGGTCAGCCCCAGCATTTT
CDR3aa: CASSVQQGAGQPQHF

v_gene: TRBV6-6
abundance: -
j_gene: TRBJ2-7
d_gene: TRBD2
CDR3nt: TGTGCCAGCAGCCACCCGGGCGGGAGGCCCCTCGAGCAGTACTTC
CDR3aa: CASSHPGGRPLEQYF

v_gene: TRBV18
abundance: few
j_gene: TRBJ2-6
d_gene: -
CDR3nt: TGTGCCAGCTCACCTTTCTCCGGGACATCTGGATCAGGGGCCAACGGCCTGACTTTC
CDR3aa: CASSPFSGTSGSGANGLTF

v_gene: TRBV7-3
abundance: -
j_gene: TRBJ2-1
d_gene: TRBD2
CDR3nt: TGTGCCAGCAGCTCACGCGGACTAGCGGTGGAGAGCTCCTACAATGAGCAGTTCTTC
CDR3aa: CASSSRGLAVESSYNEQFF

v_gene: TRBV28
abundance: -
j_gene: TRBJ2-7
d_gene: TRBD1
CDR3nt: TGTGCCAGCAGAGCTCTGGGACAGGGCTTCGAGCAGTACTTC
CDR3aa: CASRALGQGFEQYF

v_gene: TRBV5-4
abundance: -
j_gene: TRBJ2-3
d_gene: -
CDR3nt: TGTGCCAGCGCGGAGGACCACACAGATACGCAGTATTTT
CDR3aa: CASAEDHTDTQYF

v_gene: TRBV5-4
abundance: -
j_gene: TRBJ2-1
d_gene: -
CDR3nt: TGTGCCAGCAGCTTGGCCAACCTACAGAGCTCCTACAATGAGCAGTTCTTC
CDR3aa: CASSLANLQSSYNEQFF

v_gene: TRBV28
abundance: -
j_gene: TRBJ1-2
d_gene: TRBD1
CDR3nt: TGTGCCAGCAGTTCCGGGACAGGGGGCATCTATGGCTACACCTTC
CDR3aa: CASSSGTGGIYGYTF

v_gene: TRBV5-1
abundance: -
j_gene: TRBJ2-1
d_gene: TRBD1
CDR3nt: TGCGCCAGCAGCTTCGGGACAGGTCCCAATGAGCAGTTCTTC
CDR3aa: CASSFGTGPNEQFF

v_gene: TRBV5-8
abundance: -
j_gene: TRBJ1-1
d_gene: -
CDR3nt: TGTGCCAGCAGCATGGCGGGTCCGCGGACTGAAGCCTTCTTT
CDR3aa: CASSMAGPRTEAFF

v_gene: TRBV7-2
abundance: -
j_gene: TRBJ2-7
d_gene: TRBD2
CDR3nt: TGTGCCAGCGGAACTAGCGGGGGTGAAGAGCAGTACTTC
CDR3aa: CASGTSGGEEQYF

v_gene: TRBV19
abundance: few
j_gene: TRBJ1-5
d_gene: TRBD1
CDR3nt: TGTGCCACCCGCCAGGGGGCAAGCAATCAGCCCCAGCATTTT
CDR3aa: CATRQGASNQPQHF

v_gene: TRBV6-1
abundance: -
j_gene: TRBJ2-1
d_gene: TRBD1
CDR3nt: TGTGCCAGCGAGAAACAGGGGGCGGTAGGAGAGCAGTTCTTC
CDR3aa: CASEKQGAVGEQFF

v_gene: TRBV29-1
abundance: -
j_gene: TRBJ2-7
d_gene: TRBD1
CDR3nt: TGCAGCGGGACGGGACAGGATCGCTACGAGCAGTACTTC
CDR3aa: CSGTGQDRYEQYF

v_gene: TRBV28
abundance: -
j_gene: TRBJ2-3
d_gene: TRBD2
CDR3nt: TGTGCCAGCGGATCCCCTCGGGGGGGCACAGATACGCAGTATTTT
CDR3aa: CASGSPRGGTDTQYF

v_gene: TRBV5-1
abundance: -
j_gene: TRBJ2-4
d_gene: TRBD1
CDR3nt: TGCGCCAGCAGCACCTCGACAGGGAAGGGCAAAAACATTCAGTACTTC
CDR3aa: CASSTSTGKGKNIQYF

v_gene: TRBV7-9
abundance: -
j_gene: TRBJ2-7
d_gene: TRBD1
CDR3nt: TGTGCCAGCAGCCCCCGGACAGGGTTCGACGAGCAGTACTTC
CDR3aa: CASSPRTGFDEQYF

v_gene: TRBV28
abundance: -
j_gene: TRBJ2-1
d_gene: -
CDR3nt: TGTGCCAGCAGTTCCTTAGCGGCTAGCTCCTACAATGAGCAGTTCTTC
CDR3aa: CASSSLAASSYNEQFF